These 5 T cell receptor beta chains were sequenced from one sample in a study of shared clonotypes between healthy human individuals. Generated by immunoSEQ multiplex PCR, the TCRdb table keeps only in-frame clones and is missing some. This repertoire shows 600,000 to 750,000 clones, 90% found once; its top ten account for roughly 36%. The sample consisted of memory CD8+ T cells from PBMCs. Regarding subset: CD45RO+ cells pooled with CCR7-negative TemRA cells. All receptors come from a man aged 18 to 30 in good health. Some clones in this sample may be carry-over from other donors' samples.

The gene calls are TRBV19 and TRBJ2-1; 10 nucleotides agree with TRBD1. The CDR3 runs to 12 residues. V lost 6 bases to trimming and J lost 10 bases; unmatched junction nucleotides: 3. The germline CDR1 and CDR2 sequences are LNHDA and SQIVND (reference sequence). The CDR3 reads CASRTGGMEQFF. The CDR3 DNA sequence: TGTGCCAGTAGGACAGGGGGCATGGAGCAGTTCTTC.

The V and J genes are TRBV2 and TRBJ2-7, with D possibly matching TRBD2 (5 bases). Germline V gene lookup returns CDR1 SNHLY and CDR2 FYNNEI. This CDR3 is built from 15 residues. V was shortened by 0 bases and J by 5 bases, with 14 bases between the two germline ends. In DNA form, the CDR3 reads TGTGCCAGCAGTGAAGCGGTCGGTAGGCGGGACGAGCAGTACTTC. The encoded protein is CASSEAVGRRDEQYF.

This clone occurred once. J is TRBJ2-4 and V is TRBV21-1; the table's TRBD1 call for D was not verified on the DNA. TRBV21-1 is marked as a pseudogene. This CDR3 is 20 amino acids long. The CDR3 bases are TGTGCCAGCAGCGAGCGGGACAGGGGTGAATGGTTACTAGCCAAAAACATTCAGTACTTC. It encodes CASSERDRGEWLLAKNIQYF.

The gene calls are TRBV27 and TRBJ2-7; D gene ambiguous. The CDR3 has 14 amino acids. Trimming removed 4 bases at V and 2 bases at J, with 12 bases between. The germline CDR1 and CDR2 sequences are MNHEY and SMNVEV (reference sequence). The CDR3 DNA follows: TGTGCCAGCAGTTCGTTAGGGAACCCCTACGAGCAGTACTTC. Protein: CASSSLGNPYEQYF.

In the case of this clone: This same CDR3 is encoded by further DNA sequences in the sample. The rearrangement joins TRBV7-9 to TRBJ1-5; possible D gene TRBD1, 5 bases. CDR1 and CDR2 from the germline V gene are SEHNR and FQNEAQ (reference sequence). V dropped 1 base and J dropped 7 bases, with 5 bases sitting between them. This CDR3 contains 12 residues. CDR3 in amino acids: CASSLDRQPQHF. The CDR3 DNA is TGTGCCAGCAGCTTAGACAGGCAGCCCCAGCATTTT.